This T cell receptor (beta chain) was sequenced during a study of blood T cells in healthy people across ages. The CDR3 spans 13 residues. V lost 3 bases to trimming and J lost 5 bases, with 11 bases between them. The germline CDR1 and CDR2 sequences are SEHNR and FQNEAQ (reference sequence). Primed by a sample-barcoded 5' primer and a J-beta primer mix, a second PCR proceeded for about 6 to 11 cycles. Using its own MiXCR run on the 5' RACE reads, TCRdb lists one record per CDR3 protein. The table shows about 1 million distinct CDR3 sequences, with around 43% occurring only once. On this clonotype: Its antigen is not identified.

Findings of the study overall: Estimates of total diversity, which came from one million sequenced T cells, were considered to be underestimates.

The source is a woman aged 60-70 years in good health. Sequenced sample: blood. J is TRBJ2-7 and V is TRBV7-9; possibly TRBD1 or TRBD2 for D (6 bases each). The CDR3 DNA sequence: TGTGCCAGCAGCTTTGGGGGGCTGAACGAGCAGTACTTC. Protein sequence: CASSFGGLNEQYF.